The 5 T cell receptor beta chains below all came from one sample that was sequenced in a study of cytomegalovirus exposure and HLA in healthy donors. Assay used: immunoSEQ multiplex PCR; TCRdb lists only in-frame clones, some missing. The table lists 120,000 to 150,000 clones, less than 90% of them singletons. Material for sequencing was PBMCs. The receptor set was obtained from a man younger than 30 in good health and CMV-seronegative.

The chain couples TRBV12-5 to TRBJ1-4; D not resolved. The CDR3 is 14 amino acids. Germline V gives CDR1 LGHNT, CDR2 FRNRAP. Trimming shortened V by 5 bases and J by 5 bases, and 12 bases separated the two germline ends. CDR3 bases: TGTGCTAGTGGTACCGGGTCTTCCAATGAAAAACTGTTTTTT. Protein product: CASGTGSSNEKLFF.

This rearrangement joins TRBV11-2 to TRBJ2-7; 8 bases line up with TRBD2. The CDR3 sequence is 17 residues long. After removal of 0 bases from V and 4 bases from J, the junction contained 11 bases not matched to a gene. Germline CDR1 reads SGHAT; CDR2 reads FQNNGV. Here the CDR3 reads CASSLEVGRVFGYEQYF. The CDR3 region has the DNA TGTGCCAGCAGCTTAGAGGTCGGGAGGGTTTTCGGATACGAGCAGTACTTC.

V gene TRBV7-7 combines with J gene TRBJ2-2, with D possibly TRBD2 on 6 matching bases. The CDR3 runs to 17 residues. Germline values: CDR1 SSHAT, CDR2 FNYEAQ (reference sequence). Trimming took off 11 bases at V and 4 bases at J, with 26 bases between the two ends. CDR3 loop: CAVRSWTNNERTGELFF. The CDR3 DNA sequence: TGTGCCGTCAGGAGCTGGACTAACAACGAACGCACCGGGGAGCTGTTTTTT.

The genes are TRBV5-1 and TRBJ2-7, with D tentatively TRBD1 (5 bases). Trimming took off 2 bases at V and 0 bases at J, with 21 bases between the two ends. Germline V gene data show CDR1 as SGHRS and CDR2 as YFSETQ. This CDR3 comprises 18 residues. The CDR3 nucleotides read TGCGCCAGCAGCTTTTTACAGCCCAGGGTGTTCGACTCCTACGAGCAGTACTTC. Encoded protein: CASSFLQPRVFDSYEQYF.

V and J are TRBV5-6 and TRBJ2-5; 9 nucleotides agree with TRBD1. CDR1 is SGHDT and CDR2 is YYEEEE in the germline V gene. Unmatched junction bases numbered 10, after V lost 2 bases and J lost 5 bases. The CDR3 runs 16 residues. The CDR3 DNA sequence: TGTGCCAGCAGCTTAGATGTGGGGACAGGGCAGGAGACCCAGTACTTC. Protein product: CASSLDVGTGQETQYF.